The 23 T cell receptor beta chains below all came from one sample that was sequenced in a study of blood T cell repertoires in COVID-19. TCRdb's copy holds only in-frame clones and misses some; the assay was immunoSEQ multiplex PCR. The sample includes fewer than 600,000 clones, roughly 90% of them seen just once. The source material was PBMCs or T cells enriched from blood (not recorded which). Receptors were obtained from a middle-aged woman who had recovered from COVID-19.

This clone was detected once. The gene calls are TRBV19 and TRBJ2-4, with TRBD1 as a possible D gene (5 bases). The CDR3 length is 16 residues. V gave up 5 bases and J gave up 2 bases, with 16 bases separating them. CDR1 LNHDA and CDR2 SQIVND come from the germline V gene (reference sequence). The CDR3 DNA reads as TGTGCCAGTAGTTCCCCGGGCAGGGCCTCCAAAAACATTCAGTACTTC. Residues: CASSSPGRASKNIQYF. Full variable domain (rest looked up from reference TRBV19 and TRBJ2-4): DGGITQSPKYLFRKEGQNVTLSCEQNLNHDAMYWYRQDPGQGLRLIYYSQIVNDFQKGDIAEGYSVSREKKESFPLTVTSAQKNPTAFYLCASSSPGRASKNIQYFGAGTRLSVL.

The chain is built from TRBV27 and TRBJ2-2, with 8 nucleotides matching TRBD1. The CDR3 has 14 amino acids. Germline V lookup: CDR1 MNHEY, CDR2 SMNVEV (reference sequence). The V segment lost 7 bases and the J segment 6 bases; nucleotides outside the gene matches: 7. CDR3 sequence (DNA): TGTGCCAGCAAAATCAGGGGGCTGTCCGGGGAGCTGTTTTTT. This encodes CASKIRGLSGELFF.

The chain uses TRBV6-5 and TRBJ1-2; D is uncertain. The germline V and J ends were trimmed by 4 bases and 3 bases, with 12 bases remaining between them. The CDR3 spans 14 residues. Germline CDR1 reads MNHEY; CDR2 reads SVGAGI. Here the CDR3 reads CASSSSEEYYGYTF. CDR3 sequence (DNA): TGTGCCAGCAGTTCCAGTGAAGAATACTATGGCTACACCTTC.

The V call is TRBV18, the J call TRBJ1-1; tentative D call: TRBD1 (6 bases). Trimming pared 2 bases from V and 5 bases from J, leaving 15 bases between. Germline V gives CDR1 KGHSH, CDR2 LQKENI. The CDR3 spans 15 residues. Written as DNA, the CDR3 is TGTGCCAGCTCACCATTCAGGGGCCGGGGAACTGAAGCTTTCTTT. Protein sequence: CASSPFRGRGTEAFF.

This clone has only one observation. In nucleotides, the CDR3 is TGTGCCAGCAGCCGGGATTACAATGAGCAGTTCTTC. This sequence encodes CASSRDYNEQFF. The chain couples TRBV12-3 or TRBV12-4 to TRBJ2-1; D is possibly TRBD2 (5 bases). V was pared by 6 bases and J by 4 bases, with 7 bases between. The CDR3 contains 12 residues.

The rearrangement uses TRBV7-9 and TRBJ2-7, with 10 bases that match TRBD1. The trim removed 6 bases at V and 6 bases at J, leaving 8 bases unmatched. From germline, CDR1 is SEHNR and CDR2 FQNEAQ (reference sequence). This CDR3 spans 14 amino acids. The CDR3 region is CASSLGQGGGEQYF. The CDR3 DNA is TGTGCCAGCAGTCTCGGACAGGGGGGAGGCGAGCAGTACTTC. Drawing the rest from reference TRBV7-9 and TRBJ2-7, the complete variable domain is DTGVSQNPRHKITKRGQNVTFRCDPISEHNRLYWYRQTLGQGPEFLTYFQNEAQLEKSRLLSDRFSAERPKGSFSTLEIQRTEQGDSAMYLCASSLGQGGGEQYFGPGTRLTVT.

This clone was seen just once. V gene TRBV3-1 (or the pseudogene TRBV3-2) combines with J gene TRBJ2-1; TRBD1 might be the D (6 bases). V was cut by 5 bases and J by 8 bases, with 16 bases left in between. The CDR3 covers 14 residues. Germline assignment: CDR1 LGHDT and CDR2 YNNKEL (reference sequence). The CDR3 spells CASSLTIQGDEQFF. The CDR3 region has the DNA TGTGCCAGCAGCTTAACGATACAGGGCGATGAGCAGTTCTTC.

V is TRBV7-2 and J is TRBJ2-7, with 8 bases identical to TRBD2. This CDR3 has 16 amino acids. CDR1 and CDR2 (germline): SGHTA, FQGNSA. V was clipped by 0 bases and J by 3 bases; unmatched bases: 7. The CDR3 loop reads CASSLAASGSFYEQYF. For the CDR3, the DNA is TGTGCCAGCAGCTTAGCGGCCAGCGGGAGTTTCTACGAGCAGTACTTC.

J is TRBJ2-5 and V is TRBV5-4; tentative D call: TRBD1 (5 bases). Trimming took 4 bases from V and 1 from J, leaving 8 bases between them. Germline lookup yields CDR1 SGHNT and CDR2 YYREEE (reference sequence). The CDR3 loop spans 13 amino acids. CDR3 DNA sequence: TGTGCCAGCAGCCCCGACAGCCAAGAGACCCAGTACTTC. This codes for CASSPDSQETQYF.

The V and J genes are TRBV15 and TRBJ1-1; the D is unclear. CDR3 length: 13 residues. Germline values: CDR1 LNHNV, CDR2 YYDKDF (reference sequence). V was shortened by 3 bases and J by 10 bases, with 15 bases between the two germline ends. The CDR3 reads CATSSFIMARAFF. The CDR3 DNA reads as TGTGCCACCAGCAGCTTTATTATGGCCAGAGCTTTCTTT.

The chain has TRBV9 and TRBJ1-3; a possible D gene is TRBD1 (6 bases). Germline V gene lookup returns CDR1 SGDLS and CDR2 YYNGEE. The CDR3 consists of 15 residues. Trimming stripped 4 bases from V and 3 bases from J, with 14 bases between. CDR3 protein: CASSNTGIGGNTIYF. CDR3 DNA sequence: TGTGCCAGCAGCAACACAGGGATAGGTGGAAACACCATATATTTT.

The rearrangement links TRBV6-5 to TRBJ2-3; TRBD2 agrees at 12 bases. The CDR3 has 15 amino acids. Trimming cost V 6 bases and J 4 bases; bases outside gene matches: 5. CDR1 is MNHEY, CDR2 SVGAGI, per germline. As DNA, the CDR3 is TGTGCCAGCAGAAGACTAGCGGGAGAACCAGATACGCAGTATTTT. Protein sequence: CASRRLAGEPDTQYF.

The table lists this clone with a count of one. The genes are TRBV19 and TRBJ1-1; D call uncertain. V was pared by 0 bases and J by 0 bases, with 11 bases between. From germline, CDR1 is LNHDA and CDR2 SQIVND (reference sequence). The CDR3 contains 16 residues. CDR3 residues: CASSIDPFWLNTEAFF. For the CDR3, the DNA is TGTGCCAGTAGTATAGATCCTTTCTGGCTGAACACTGAAGCTTTCTTT. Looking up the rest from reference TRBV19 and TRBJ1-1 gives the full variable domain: DGGITQSPKYLFRKEGQNVTLSCEQNLNHDAMYWYRQDPGQGLRLIYYSQIVNDFQKGDIAEGYSVSREKKESFPLTVTSAQKNPTAFYLCASSIDPFWLNTEAFFGQGTRLTVV.

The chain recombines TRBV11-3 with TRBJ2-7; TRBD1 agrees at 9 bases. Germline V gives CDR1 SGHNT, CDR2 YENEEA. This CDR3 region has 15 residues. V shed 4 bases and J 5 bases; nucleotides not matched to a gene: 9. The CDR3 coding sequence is TGTGCCAGCAGCTCAGTGGACAGGGGTATCCACGAGCAGTACTTC. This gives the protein CASSSVDRGIHEQYF.

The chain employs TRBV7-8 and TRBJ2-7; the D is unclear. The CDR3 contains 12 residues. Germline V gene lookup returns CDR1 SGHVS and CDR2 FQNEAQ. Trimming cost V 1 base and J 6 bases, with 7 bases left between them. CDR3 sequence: CASSLDPSEQYF. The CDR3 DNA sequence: TGTGCCAGCAGCTTAGATCCTTCCGAGCAGTACTTC.

The CDR3 region is CASSHAGYSYEQYF. CDR3 in DNA: TGCGCCAGCAGCCACGCGGGTTACTCCTACGAGCAGTACTTC. The genes are TRBV4-1 and TRBJ2-7, with D possibly TRBD2 on 5 matching bases. The CDR3 has 14 residues. CDR1 and CDR2 (germline): MGHRA, YSYEKL. V lost 3 bases to trimming and J lost 0 bases, with 9 bases between them.

DNA of the CDR3: TGTGCCAGCAGTTACCAGCAGCGGGAGGCGCAGTATTTT. It yields the protein CASSYQQREAQYF. The V and J genes are TRBV12-3 or TRBV12-4 and TRBJ2-3, with 9 bases identical to TRBD2. The junction had 6 bases not matched to a gene; V was cut back by 4 bases and J by 10 bases. This CDR3 contains 13 residues.

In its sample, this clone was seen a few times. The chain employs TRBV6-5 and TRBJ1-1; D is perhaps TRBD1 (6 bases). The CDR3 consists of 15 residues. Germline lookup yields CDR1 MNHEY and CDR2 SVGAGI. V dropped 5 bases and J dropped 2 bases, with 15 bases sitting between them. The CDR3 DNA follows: TGTGCCAGCAGTACCGGGACATTTACCAACACTGAAGCTTTCTTT. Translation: CASSTGTFTNTEAFF.

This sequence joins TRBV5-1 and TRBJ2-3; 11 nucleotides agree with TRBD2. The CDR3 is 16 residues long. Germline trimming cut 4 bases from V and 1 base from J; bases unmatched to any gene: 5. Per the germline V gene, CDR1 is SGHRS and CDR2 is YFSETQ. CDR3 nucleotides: TGCGCCAGCAGCCCATTGACTAGCGGGGGCACAGATACGCAGTATTTT. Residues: CASSPLTSGGTDTQYF. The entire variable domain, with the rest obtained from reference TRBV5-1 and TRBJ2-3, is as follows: KAGVTQTPRYLIKTRGQQVTLSCSPISGHRSVSWYQQTPGQGLQFLFEYFSETQRNKGNFPGRFSGRQFSNSRSEMNVSTLELGDSALYLCASSPLTSGGTDTQYFGPGTRLTVL.

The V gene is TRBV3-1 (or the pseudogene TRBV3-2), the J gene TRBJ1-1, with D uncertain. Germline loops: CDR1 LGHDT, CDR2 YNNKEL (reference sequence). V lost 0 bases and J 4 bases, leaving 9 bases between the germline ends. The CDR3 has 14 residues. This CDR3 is CASSQDAGITEAFF. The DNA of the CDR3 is TGTGCCAGCAGCCAAGACGCCGGGATCACTGAAGCTTTCTTT.

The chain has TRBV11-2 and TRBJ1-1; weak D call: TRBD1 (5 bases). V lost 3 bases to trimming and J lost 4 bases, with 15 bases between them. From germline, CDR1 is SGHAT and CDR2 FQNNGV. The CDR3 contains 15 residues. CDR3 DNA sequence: TGTGCCAGCAGCTTTTTCGGGCAGGGTGGCACTGAAGCTTTCTTT. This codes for CASSFFGQGGTEAFF.

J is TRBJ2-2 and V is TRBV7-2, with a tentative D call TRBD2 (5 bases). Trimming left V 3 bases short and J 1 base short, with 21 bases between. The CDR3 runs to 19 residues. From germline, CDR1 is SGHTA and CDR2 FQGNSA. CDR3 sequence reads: CASSFEMGAGSLNTGELFF. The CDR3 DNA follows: TGTGCCAGCAGCTTTGAGATGGGAGCCGGATCCCTGAACACCGGGGAGCTGTTTTTT. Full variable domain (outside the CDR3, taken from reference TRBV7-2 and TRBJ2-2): GAGVSQSPSNKVTEKGKDVELRCDPISGHTALYWYRQSLGQGLEFLIYFQGNSAPDKSGLPSDRFSAERTGGSVSTLTIQRTQQEDSAVYLCASSFEMGAGSLNTGELFFGEGSRLTVL.

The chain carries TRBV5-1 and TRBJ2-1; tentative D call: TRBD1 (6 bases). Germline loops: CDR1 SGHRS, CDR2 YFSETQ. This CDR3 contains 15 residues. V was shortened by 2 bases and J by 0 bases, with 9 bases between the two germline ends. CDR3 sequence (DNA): TGCGCCAGCAGCTTCACGGACAGCTCCTACAATGAGCAGTTCTTC. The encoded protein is CASSFTDSSYNEQFF.